This T cell receptor beta chain was recovered during a study of cytomegalovirus exposure and HLA in healthy donors. PCR was performed using 60 Vbeta and 13 Jbeta primers. TCRdb's table, derived via immunoSEQ multiplex PCR, lists solely in-frame clones and lacks some. The sample lists about 180,000 clones; 80% were seen once. Notes on the study in general: As a later analysis revealed, the rate of TCR association differed by HLA locus, with DRB1 most and HLA-C fewest. Across donors, most TCRs were seen rarely, yet some public ones were widespread.

V was clipped by 1 base and J by 3 bases, with 3 bases between them. This CDR3 comprises 12 residues. The germline gives CDR1 SNHLY, CDR2 FYNNEI. This clone was detected a few times. Antigen: not known. The J gene is TRBJ1-2, the V gene TRBV2; D remains unclear. This TCR was recovered from a man aged 25-45 years in good health and CMV-seronegative. What was sequenced was PBMCs. This CDR3 is CASSEGDYGYTF. In DNA, the CDR3 is TGTGCCAGCAGTGAAGGAGACTATGGCTACACCTTC.